The 5 T cell receptor beta chains presented below share a single source sample, sequenced in a study of a mutant IDH1 vaccine in newly diagnosed glioma. The antigens these receptors bind are not known. Repertoires were generated with immunoSEQ multiplex PCR, while TCRdb's copy carries only in-frame clones and drops some. In the table there are 110,000 or so clones, about nine tenths of which are singletons. Noted time point: week 11, during vaccination. Mutant IDH1 20-mer peptide, at 300 ug, made up each vaccine dose, with topical imiquimod. The sequenced sample was PBMCs, obtained from a glioma patient whose treatment included an IDH1 peptide vaccine. Receptors originate from a woman aged 45 to 65 with glioma.

This rearrangement joins TRBV9 to TRBJ1-3; D is perhaps TRBD1 (5 bases). The V gene lost 9 bases and the J gene lost 1 base, with 17 bases spanning the gap. The CDR3 runs 15 residues. CDR1 is SGDLS, CDR2 YYNGEE, per germline. The CDR3 DNA is TGTGCCACCCACCGGGGGGGTAGTTCTGGAAACACCATATATTTT. This codes for CATHRGGSSGNTIYF.

The chain links TRBV19 to TRBJ2-5, with D possibly TRBD2 on 6 matching bases. The V gene lost 1 base and the J gene lost 4 bases, with 16 bases spanning the gap. Germline V gene sequence: CDR1 LNHDA, CDR2 SQIVND (reference sequence). This CDR3 region has 16 residues. The CDR3 sequence: CASSIALARFGETQYF. DNA for the CDR3: TGTGCCAGTAGTATAGCACTAGCCAGGTTCGGAGAGACCCAGTACTTC.

V gene TRBV19 combines with J gene TRBJ2-4, with D possibly matching TRBD2 (6 bases). Germline values: CDR1 LNHDA, CDR2 SQIVND (reference sequence). V lost 3 bases and J 4 bases, leaving 10 bases between the germline ends. The CDR3 spans 14 residues. The CDR3 here is CASSILASKNIQYF. The CDR3 DNA sequence: TGTGCCAGTAGTATCCTAGCGTCTAAAAACATTCAGTACTTC.

This chain links TRBV10-1 with TRBJ2-2, with D unclear. The CDR3 is 15 residues long. CDR1 is WNHNN and CDR2 is SYGVQD in the germline V gene (reference sequence). The V end lost 0 bases, the J end lost 2 bases, and 7 bases lay between the germline ends. The CDR3 is CASSESGINTGELFF. The CDR3 coding sequence is TGCGCCAGCAGTGAGTCAGGTATCAACACCGGGGAGCTGTTTTTT.

The V call is TRBV5-1, the J call TRBJ2-3, with TRBD2 matching over 7 bases. Losses at the gene ends were 4 bases for V and 2 bases for J; bases not matched to a gene: 4. Germline CDR1 is SGHRS and CDR2 is YFSETQ. The CDR3 contains 14 residues. Written as DNA, the CDR3 is TGCGCCAGCAGCGTGGGAGGGCCCACAGATACGCAGTATTTT. This encodes CASSVGGPTDTQYF.